Each of the 25 T cell receptor beta chains below was sequenced from the same sample in a study of cytomegalovirus exposure and HLA in healthy donors. The PCR employed 60 Vbeta primers together with 13 Jbeta primers. Produced via immunoSEQ multiplex PCR; TCRdb's table is partial and in-frame only. The repertoire has about 100,000 clones, more than 70% of them found once; the top ten carry 3.5% to 5%. Sequencing was done on a sample of PBMCs. These receptors were obtained from a man aged 25 to 45 in good health and CMV-seronegative.

The rearrangement uses TRBV6-5 and TRBJ2-7; 13 nucleotides match TRBD2. Germline CDR1 is MNHEY and CDR2 is SVGAGI. This CDR3 is built from 14 residues. Trimming removed 7 bases from V and 6 bases from J; junction bases left unmatched: 6. DNA for the CDR3: TGTGCCAGCACCAGGACTAGCGGGGGAGGCGAGCAGTACTTC. Translation: CASTRTSGGGEQYF.

The gene calls are TRBV4-1 and TRBJ1-2; 10 bases fit TRBD1. This CDR3 spans 16 amino acids. V lost 4 bases and J lost 4; bases outside the gene matches: 9. CDR1 is MGHRA, CDR2 YSYEKL, per germline. This CDR3 reads CASSPSMTGGLYGYTF. The CDR3, as DNA: TGCGCCAGCAGCCCTTCCATGACAGGGGGCCTCTATGGCTACACCTTC.

The chain has TRBV2 and TRBJ1-6; 7 nucleotides agree with TRBD1. The V and J ends lost 7 bases and 6 bases, in that order; junction bases with no gene match: 9. The CDR3 runs to 15 residues. Germline V gene lookup returns CDR1 SNHLY and CDR2 FYNNEI. DNA of the CDR3: TGTGCCAGCAATAGAGGCAGACAGGGTAATTCACCCCTCCACTTT. This gives the protein CASNRGRQGNSPLHF.

The rearrangement uses TRBV7-8 and TRBJ1-4, with TRBD1 matching 9 bases. The CDR3 runs 16 residues. Germline-derived CDR1 and CDR2 are SGHVS and FQNEAQ. The V segment lost 5 bases and the J segment 6 bases; nucleotides outside the gene matches: 10. DNA of the CDR3: TGTGCCAGCAGCCCGAACGGGGACAGGGCCTATGAAAAACTGTTTTTT. This encodes CASSPNGDRAYEKLFF.

A note on this clone: At the DNA level, this CDR3 is encoded by other sequences in the same sample as well. The chain combines TRBV19 with TRBJ2-5; D is ambiguous. V dropped 3 bases and J dropped 3 bases, with 5 bases sitting between them. CDR1 and CDR2 from the germline V gene are LNHDA and SQIVND (reference sequence). The CDR3 loop spans 12 amino acids. The CDR3 DNA reads TGTGCCAGTAGTATCGACAAAGAGACCCAGTACTTC. It codes for CASSIDKETQYF.

V gene TRBV19 combines with J gene TRBJ1-1; tentatively, D is TRBD1 (6 bases). This CDR3 spans 11 amino acids. Germline assignment: CDR1 LNHDA and CDR2 SQIVND (reference sequence). Trimming stripped 9 bases from V and 8 bases from J, with 13 bases between. CDR3 in DNA: TGTGCCAGCCTCAGGGGTCGCGAAGCTTTCTTT. Protein: CASLRGREAFF. Using reference TRBV19 and TRBJ1-1 for the parts outside the CDR3, the full variable domain is DGGITQSPKYLFRKEGQNVTLSCEQNLNHDAMYWYRQDPGQGLRLIYYSQIVNDFQKGDIAEGYSVSREKKESFPLTVTSAQKNPTAFYLCASLRGREAFFGQGTRLTVV.

This chain links TRBV25-1 with TRBJ1-1, with 7 bases aligning to TRBD1. The CDR3 runs 13 residues. Germline CDR1 MGHDK, CDR2 SYGVNS. Unmatched junction bases numbered 4, after V lost 4 bases and J lost 5 bases. The CDR3 reads CASSGSGGTEAFF. The CDR3 DNA is TGTGCCAGCAGTGGGTCAGGGGGAACTGAAGCTTTCTTT.

The chain employs TRBV5-4 and TRBJ2-7, with 7 bases that match TRBD1. J gave up 4 bases and V 5 bases, and 9 bases lay outside the gene matches. The CDR3 runs 14 residues. Germline loops: CDR1 SGHNT, CDR2 YYREEE (reference sequence). In DNA form, the CDR3 reads TGTGCCAGCAGTTCCGGGACAGAATATTACGAGCAGTACTTC. Encoded protein: CASSSGTEYYEQYF.

CDR3 DNA: TGTGCCAGCAGTTACCTCGACAGCCCCCTACATTTT. This sequence encodes CASSYLDSPLHF. V is TRBV6-5 and J is TRBJ1-5, with D possibly TRBD1 on 5 matching bases. This CDR3 is 12 amino acids long. Germline lookup yields CDR1 MNHEY and CDR2 SVGAGI. Trimming shortened V by 2 bases and J by 16 bases, and 15 bases separated the two germline ends.

The chain links TRBV5-4 to TRBJ2-1; 13 nucleotides line up with TRBD2. The CDR3 is 15 amino acids. The trim removed 4 bases at V and 6 bases at J, leaving 4 bases unmatched. Germline CDR1 and CDR2: SGHNT and YYREEE (reference sequence). The CDR3 reads CASSKTSGRLNEQFF. CDR3 in DNA: TGTGCCAGCAGCAAGACTAGCGGGAGGCTCAATGAGCAGTTCTTC.

The chain recombines TRBV5-1 with TRBJ2-1; TRBD1 aligns across 8 bases. CDR3 length: 14 residues. Unmatched junction bases numbered 6, after V lost 4 bases and J lost 6 bases. Germline V gene sequence: CDR1 SGHRS, CDR2 YFSETQ. CDR3: CASSEGQGSNEQFF. The CDR3 region has the DNA TGCGCCAGCAGCGAAGGACAGGGTAGCAATGAGCAGTTCTTC. Using reference TRBV5-1 and TRBJ2-1 for the parts outside the CDR3, the full variable domain is KAGVTQTPRYLIKTRGQQVTLSCSPISGHRSVSWYQQTPGQGLQFLFEYFSETQRNKGNFPGRFSGRQFSNSRSEMNVSTLELGDSALYLCASSEGQGSNEQFFGPGTRLTVL.

The chain uses TRBV28 and TRBJ2-1; maybe TRBD2 (6 bases). Germline assignment: CDR1 MDHEN and CDR2 SYDVKM. V was clipped by 3 bases and J by 5 bases, with 14 bases between them. This CDR3 is built from 15 residues. This chain's CDR3 is CASSLGGQGDNEQFF. CDR3 DNA: TGTGCCAGCAGTTTGGGGGGTCAGGGCGACAATGAGCAGTTCTTC. Looking up the rest from reference TRBV28 and TRBJ2-1 gives the full variable domain: DVKVTQSSRYLVKRTGEKVFLECVQDMDHENMFWYRQDPGLGLRLIYFSYDVKMKEKGDIPEGYSVSREKKERFSLILESASTNQTSMYLCASSLGGQGDNEQFFGPGTRLTVL.

The V call is TRBV2, the J call TRBJ2-3; a possible D gene is TRBD2 (7 bases). The CDR3 spans 17 residues. V gave up 6 bases and J gave up 5 bases, with 24 bases separating them. Germline lookup yields CDR1 SNHLY and CDR2 FYNNEI. In DNA form, the CDR3 reads TGTGCCAGCAGGGACGCCTTAGGGGGGGGGCAGAGAGATACGCAGTATTTT. Translated: CASRDALGGGQRDTQYF.

This clone appeared once. V is TRBV5-1 and J is TRBJ2-7, with TRBD2 identical over 9 bases. CDR1 is SGHRS, CDR2 YFSETQ, per germline. Unmatched junction bases numbered 9, after V lost 4 bases and J lost 4 bases. This CDR3 spans 15 amino acids. Written as DNA, the CDR3 is TGCGCCAGCAGCCCCGGGATAGCGGGAGTTTACGAGCAGTACTTC. It is translated as CASSPGIAGVYEQYF.

J is TRBJ2-7 and V is TRBV2; 7 positions agree with TRBD1. With V trimmed by 5 bases and J by 7 bases, 5 bases remained unmatched. The germline gives CDR1 SNHLY, CDR2 FYNNEI. CDR3 size: 12 residues. The CDR3 loop is CASSFRGWEQYF. In nucleotides, the CDR3 is TGTGCCAGCAGTTTCAGGGGGTGGGAGCAGTACTTC.

V gene TRBV4-2 combines with J gene TRBJ2-2; TRBD1 matches 8 bases. Trimming at V came to 0 bases and at J to 0 bases, leaving 6 bases not matched to a gene. CDR3 size: 18 residues. Germline CDR1 reads LGHNA; CDR2 reads YNFKEQ. The CDR3 DNA is TGTGCCAGCAGCCAAGATCTCCAACAGGGGGCGAACACCGGGGAGCTGTTTTTT. Protein sequence: CASSQDLQQGANTGELFF.

The chain couples TRBV28 to TRBJ1-1, with D possibly being TRBD1 (6 bases). CDR1 is MDHEN and CDR2 is SYDVKM in the germline V gene. The length of the CDR3 is 15 residues. Trimming cost V 6 bases and J 4 bases, with 18 bases left between them. The CDR3 spells CASSPRLGARTEAFF. Here the CDR3 DNA reads TGTGCCAGCAGCCCTCGTTTGGGGGCGCGCACTGAAGCTTTCTTT. The variable domain in full, with the rest retrieved from reference TRBV28 and TRBJ1-1, is DVKVTQSSRYLVKRTGEKVFLECVQDMDHENMFWYRQDPGLGLRLIYFSYDVKMKEKGDIPEGYSVSREKKERFSLILESASTNQTSMYLCASSPRLGARTEAFFGQGTRLTVV.

The rearrangement joins TRBV5-8 to TRBJ1-5, with D perhaps matching TRBD1 (6 bases). Germline V gene lookup returns CDR1 SGHTS and CDR2 YDEGEE. The ends were cut back, 4 bases at V and 1 base at J, with 9 bases in the middle. This CDR3 has 14 residues. The CDR3 loop reads CASSPRGSNQPQHF. The CDR3 region has the DNA TGTGCCAGCAGCCCCAGGGGAAGCAATCAGCCCCAGCATTTT.

This clone was counted between two and nine times. The rearrangement joins TRBV21-1 to TRBJ2-5; TRBD1 reflects the table's D call only, with no check against the DNA. TRBV21-1 is described as a pseudogene. The CDR3 is 15 residues long. The CDR3 protein is CASTPRDNWGETQYF. In DNA form, the CDR3 reads TGTGCCAGCACGCCCCGGGACAACTGGGGTGAGACCCAGTACTTC.

This clone occurred a few times. V is TRBV9 and J is TRBJ2-5, with TRBD2 matching 9 bases. CDR1 is SGDLS and CDR2 is YYNGEE in the germline V gene. This CDR3 is 16 amino acids long. The ends lost 4 bases at V and 5 bases at J; junction bases unmatched: 12. This chain's CDR3 is CASSPLAGGLGETQYF. CDR3 DNA sequence: TGTGCCAGCAGCCCCCTGGCGGGGGGGCTGGGGGAGACCCAGTACTTC. The full variable domain, with the rest looked up from reference TRBV9 and TRBJ2-5, is DSGVTQTPKHLITATGQRVTLRCSPRSGDLSVYWYQQSLDQGLQFLIQYYNGEERAKGNILERFSAQQFPDLHSELNLSSLELGDSALYFCASSPLAGGLGETQYFGPGTRLLVL.

V and J are TRBV11-3 and TRBJ2-1; D is perhaps TRBD2 (7 bases). Germline-derived CDR1 and CDR2 are SGHNT and YENEEA. V was cut by 5 bases and J by 5 bases, with 16 bases left in between. The CDR3 has 15 residues. As DNA, the CDR3 is TGTGCCAGCAGCCCCCTTGCGGGGGCTCACAATGAGCAGTTCTTC. Translated: CASSPLAGAHNEQFF.

V usage is TRBV5-8 and J usage is TRBJ2-3; no clear D. Germline loops: CDR1 SGHTS, CDR2 YDEGEE. The CDR3 is 15 amino acids. Trimming removed 0 bases from V and 2 bases from J, with 10 bases in between. For the CDR3, the DNA is TGTGCCAGCAGCTTGGCAGGCAGATACACAGATACGCAGTATTTT. This codes for CASSLAGRYTDTQYF.

V is TRBV19 and J is TRBJ2-7, with D possibly being TRBD1 (7 bases). Trimming took off 8 bases at V and 4 bases at J, with 15 bases between the two ends. The CDR3 length is 13 residues. CDR1 and CDR2 (germline): LNHDA, SQIVND (reference sequence). The DNA of the CDR3 is TGTGCCAGTCAGGGGGGATCGGCATACGAGCAGTACTTC. Translating gives CASQGGSAYEQYF.

The chain employs TRBV28 and TRBJ2-1, with D possibly TRBD2 on 6 matching bases. The CDR3 is 14 amino acids. V lost 5 bases, J lost 8 bases, and 16 bases lay in between. Germline-derived CDR1 and CDR2 are MDHEN and SYDVKM. The CDR3 sequence: CASSLPREVDEQFF. CDR3 nucleotide sequence: TGTGCCAGCAGTCTCCCCAGGGAGGTAGATGAGCAGTTCTTC.

CDR3 coding DNA: TGTGCCAGCAGTCCTTTCTTCGGCAGCCCAAGAGGCGAGCAGTACTTC. This encodes CASSPFFGSPRGEQYF. The rearrangement joins TRBV28 to TRBJ2-7; no clear D. The CDR3 extends over 16 amino acids. CDR1 is MDHEN, CDR2 SYDVKM, per germline. Trimming cost V 5 bases and J 6 bases, with 23 bases left between them.